Below, 10 T cell receptor beta chains from the same sample are listed, as sequenced in a study of T cells in Graves' hyperthyroidism and ophthalmopathy. The CDR3 regions of TCR beta were amplified from RNA transcripts. A set of HTBI primers served as the primers for a first-round RT-PCR of the TCR CDR3. TCRdb independently ran MiXCR on the multiplex PCR reads; one entry per CDR3 protein. The table records approximately 500,000 distinct CDR3 sequences, 46% of them present only once. Sequencing was carried out using peripheral blood or thyroid tissue (not recorded which). These receptors all stem from a woman aged 18-29 years with Graves' hyperthyroidism.

This clonotype came up many times. V and J are TRBV5-1 and TRBJ2-2, with D unresolved. Trimming left V 0 bases short and J 1 base short, with 13 bases between. This CDR3 spans 17 amino acids. Germline assignment: CDR1 SGHRS and CDR2 YFSETQ. The CDR3 here is CASSLAFSGQNTGELFF. The CDR3 DNA reads as TGCGCCAGCAGCTTGGCTTTCTCGGGCCAGAACACCGGGGAGCTGTTTTTT. Full variable domain (remainder filled in from reference TRBV5-1 and TRBJ2-2): KAGVTQTPRYLIKTRGQQVTLSCSPISGHRSVSWYQQTPGQGLQFLFEYFSETQRNKGNFPGRFSGRQFSNSRSEMNVSTLELGDSALYLCASSLAFSGQNTGELFFGEGSRLTVL.

This clonotype was counted at least ten times. This chain uses TRBV7-9 with TRBJ2-7; 7 bases align to TRBD2. Germline V CDR1 and CDR2: SEHNR, FQNEAQ (reference sequence). The CDR3 has 16 amino acids. J was trimmed by 1 base and V by 3 bases; bases with no gene match: 9. The CDR3 loop reads CASSLSPGGSSYEQYF. CDR3 DNA: TGTGCCAGCAGCTTGAGTCCGGGAGGCTCTTCCTACGAGCAGTACTTC.

This clonotype was observed a handful of times. The rearrangement uses TRBV3-1 and TRBJ1-3; D uncertain. The length of the CDR3 is 15 residues. Trimming cost V 3 bases and J 4 bases, with 13 bases left between them. Germline CDR1 reads LGHDT; CDR2 reads YNNKEL (reference sequence). CDR3 loop: CASSHSRRWGNTIYF. The CDR3 nucleotides read TGTGCCAGCAGCCATTCTCGCCGATGGGGAAACACCATATATTTT.

This chain links TRBV2 with TRBJ2-1; D is unclear. V was shortened by 7 bases and J by 9 bases, with 13 bases between the two germline ends. Germline CDR1 reads SNHLY; CDR2 reads FYNNEI. CDR3 size: 12 residues. The CDR3 sequence is CASTLERGEQFF. DNA of the CDR3: TGTGCCAGCACCCTCGAGCGTGGTGAGCAGTTCTTC. Looking up the rest from reference TRBV2 and TRBJ2-1 gives the full variable domain: EPEVTQTPSHQVTQMGQEVILRCVPISNHLYFYWYRQILGQKVEFLVSFYNNEISEKSEIFDDQFSVERPDGSNFTLKIRSTKLEDSAMYFCASTLERGEQFFGPGTRLTVL.

The table lists this clonotype with a few counts. The gene calls are TRBV2 and TRBJ1-5, with TRBD1 as a possible D gene (5 bases). V lost 8 bases and J 2 bases, leaving 16 bases between the germline ends. The CDR3 consists of 15 residues. Germline V gene sequence: CDR1 SNHLY, CDR2 FYNNEI. This CDR3 reads CASVVSGDGNQPQHF. CDR3 in DNA: TGTGCCAGCGTTGTTTCCGGGGACGGCAATCAGCCCCAGCATTTT.

This clonotype was detected ten times or more. J is TRBJ2-6 and V is TRBV24-1, with D tentatively TRBD1 (6 bases). Germline loops: CDR1 KGHDR, CDR2 SFDVKD. This CDR3 region has 16 residues. Trimming left V 4 bases short and J 3 bases short, with 12 bases between. The chain's CDR3 is CATSDSRRGGANVLTF. The CDR3 DNA is TGTGCCACCAGTGACTCGCGCAGGGGTGGGGCCAACGTCCTGACTTTC.

This clonotype has at least ten counts. The V call is TRBV30, the J call TRBJ1-2, with no clear D. V was clipped by 2 bases and J by 8 bases, with 9 bases between them. The CDR3 is 11 amino acids. Germline CDR1 reads GTSNPN; CDR2 reads SVGIG (reference sequence). CDR3 nucleotide sequence: TGTGCCTGGAGTCGGCAGCGGGGCTACACCTTC. Protein: CAWSRQRGYTF.

In this sample, this clonotype turned up once. The chain is built from TRBV6-5 and TRBJ2-5, with 7 positions matching TRBD1. Germline lookup yields CDR1 MNHEY and CDR2 SVGAGI. The CDR3 extends over 14 amino acids. V lost 5 bases and J lost 11; bases outside the gene matches: 14. This chain's CDR3 is CASSPIRGTDTQYF. The CDR3 DNA is TGTGCCAGCAGTCCGATTAGGGGGACAGATACGCAGTACTTC.

The sample holds many counts of this clonotype. This chain uses TRBV5-1 with TRBJ1-3; D unresolved. The CDR3 length is 14 residues. With 1 base removed from V and 2 bases from J, the gap between germline ends came to 7 bases. Germline V gives CDR1 SGHRS, CDR2 YFSETQ. CDR3 in amino acids: CASSLTGAGNTIYF. The CDR3 DNA sequence: TGCGCCAGCAGCTTGACCGGGGCTGGAAACACCATATATTTT.

This clonotype has a count of ten or more. The rearrangement links TRBV5-1 to TRBJ2-7; possible D gene TRBD2, 6 bases. CDR3 size: 15 residues. CDR1 is SGHRS, CDR2 YFSETQ, per germline. V was pared by 4 bases and J by 3 bases, with 17 bases between. CDR3 DNA sequence: TGCGCCAGCAGCCCTGGTCAGCAGGGACTCTACGAGCAGTACTTC. Translating it yields CASSPGQQGLYEQYF.